One sample yielded the 12 T cell receptor beta chains listed below, sequenced in a study of OX40 agonist ivuxolimab in advanced cancers. Libraries were prepared by immunoSEQ multiplex PCR; TCRdb keeps only in-frame clonotypes and omits some of them. The table has more than 65,000 clones, about 85% seen once. The sample here was CD4+ or CD8+ T cells sorted from blood, taken in a trial of the OX40 agonist ivuxolimab. All receptors derive from an adult with an advanced solid tumor such as melanoma, head and neck, liver or kidney cancer.

This chain uses TRBV11-2 with TRBJ2-7, with 10 nucleotides matching TRBD2. J lost 2 bases, V lost 5 bases, and 9 bases had no gene match. The CDR3 loop spans 16 amino acids. The germline CDR1 and CDR2 sequences are SGHAT and FQNNGV. The CDR3 DNA is TGTGCCAGCAGCCTACTTGGCAGCGGGAGGGCCTACGAGCAGTACTTC. Residues: CASSLLGSGRAYEQYF.

The rearrangement uses TRBV5-1 and TRBJ2-1; 10 bases match TRBD2. Germline CDR1 reads SGHRS; CDR2 reads YFSETQ. The CDR3 sequence is 16 residues long. Trimming cost V 4 bases and J 1 base; bases outside gene matches: 5. The CDR3 sequence: CASSLLAGGSYNEQFF. In DNA, the CDR3 is TGCGCCAGCAGCCTCTTAGCGGGAGGATCCTACAATGAGCAGTTCTTC.

The genes are TRBV5-1 and TRBJ2-5, with D perhaps TRBD1 (6 bases). The CDR3 is made up of 14 amino acids. The V and J ends lost 4 bases and 3 bases respectively, with 13 bases between them. Germline V gene sequence: CDR1 SGHRS, CDR2 YFSETQ. The CDR3: CASSQGPGEETQYF. The CDR3 nucleotides are TGCGCCAGCAGCCAGGGACCAGGGGAAGAGACCCAGTACTTC.

This clone was detected once. The chain uses TRBV7-9 and TRBJ2-5; D is perhaps TRBD1 or TRBD2 (5 bases each). V shed 0 bases and J shed 4 bases, with 18 bases lying between them. Germline assignment: CDR1 SEHNR and CDR2 FQNEAQ (reference sequence). The CDR3 is made up of 17 amino acids. The CDR3 loop is CASSLALPQGGGETQYF. As DNA, the CDR3 is TGTGCCAGCAGCTTAGCTTTGCCCCAGGGTGGAGGAGAGACCCAGTACTTC.

As DNA, the CDR3 is TGCGCCAGCAGTGACACCGGACAGGGCGAACAAGAGACCCAGTACTTC. Translating gives CASSDTGQGEQETQYF. The V and J genes are TRBV10-1 and TRBJ2-5; TRBD1 agrees at 8 bases. J was trimmed by 2 bases and V by 3 bases; bases with no gene match: 8. This CDR3 is built from 16 residues. Germline V lookup: CDR1 WNHNN, CDR2 SYGVQD (reference sequence).

This clone was seen a few times. This chain connects TRBV2 to TRBJ1-2; perhaps TRBD1 as D (5 bases). The CDR3 loop spans 13 amino acids. Trimming cost V 4 bases and J 5 bases, with 11 bases left between them. Per the germline V gene, CDR1 is SNHLY and CDR2 is FYNNEI. The CDR3 DNA reads TGTGCCAGCAGTGTAGGGGAGGGGTATGGCTACACCTTC. The encoded protein is CASSVGEGYGYTF.

The CDR3 bases are TGTGCCAGCTCACCTGTCGGTAACACCGGGGAGCTGTTTTTT. Encoded protein: CASSPVGNTGELFF. The J gene is TRBJ2-2, the V gene TRBV18; no definite D call. The CDR3 contains 14 residues. Trimming removed 3 bases from V and 2 bases from J, with 7 bases in between. Germline V lookup: CDR1 KGHSH, CDR2 LQKENI. Combining the CDR3 with reference TRBV18 and TRBJ2-2 gives the whole variable domain NAGVMQNPRHLVRRRGQEARLRCSPMKGHSHVYWYRQLPEEGLKFMVYLQKENIIDESGMPKERFSAEFPKEGPSILRIQQVVRGDSAAYFCASSPVGNTGELFFGEGSRLTVL.

V and J are TRBV11-2 and TRBJ2-1; D is possibly TRBD2 (5 bases). The CDR3 is 14 residues long. The germline V gene has CDR1 SGHAT and CDR2 FQNNGV. Trimming shortened V by 3 bases and J by 3 bases, and 9 bases separated the two germline ends. The CDR3 sequence: CASSFTGFYNEQFF. CDR3 sequence (DNA): TGTGCCAGCAGCTTCACGGGATTCTACAATGAGCAGTTCTTC.

The chain uses TRBV10-3 and TRBJ2-1; D perhaps matches TRBD2 (5 bases). V gave up 6 bases and J gave up 6 bases, with 21 bases separating them. Germline-derived CDR1 and CDR2 are ENHRY and SYGVKD. The CDR3 is 16 amino acids. CDR3 protein: CAISRYKWERGNEQFF. Here the CDR3 DNA reads TGTGCCATCAGCCGGTATAAATGGGAGCGAGGCAATGAGCAGTTCTTC.

The chain joins TRBV5-6 to TRBJ2-2; the match to TRBD1 covers 10 bases. V shed 4 bases and J 5 bases; nucleotides not matched to a gene: 2. Germline assignment: CDR1 SGHDT and CDR2 YYEEEE. The CDR3 sequence is 14 residues long. The CDR3 loop is CASSRDRGTGELFF. As DNA, the CDR3 is TGTGCCAGCAGCCGGGACAGGGGTACCGGGGAGCTGTTTTTT.

This chain uses TRBV14 with TRBJ2-2; D assignment may be TRBD1 or TRBD2 (5 bases each). V lost 0 bases and J 5 bases, leaving 19 bases between the germline ends. Per the germline V gene, CDR1 is SGHDN and CDR2 is FVKESK. The CDR3 has 18 residues. In DNA, the CDR3 is TGTGCCAGCAGCCAAGAGAAGGGATGGCAGAGGGGAACCGGGGAGCTGTTTTTT. Protein product: CASSQEKGWQRGTGELFF.

The V call is TRBV27, the J call TRBJ2-5; tentative D call: TRBD2 (6 bases). Germline values: CDR1 MNHEY, CDR2 SMNVEV (reference sequence). The CDR3 has 15 residues. Deletions cut 0 bases from V and 2 bases from J, with 10 bases between. CDR3 amino acids: CASSLSAGLQETQYF. For the CDR3, the DNA is TGTGCCAGCAGTTTATCGGCCGGACTACAAGAGACCCAGTACTTC.